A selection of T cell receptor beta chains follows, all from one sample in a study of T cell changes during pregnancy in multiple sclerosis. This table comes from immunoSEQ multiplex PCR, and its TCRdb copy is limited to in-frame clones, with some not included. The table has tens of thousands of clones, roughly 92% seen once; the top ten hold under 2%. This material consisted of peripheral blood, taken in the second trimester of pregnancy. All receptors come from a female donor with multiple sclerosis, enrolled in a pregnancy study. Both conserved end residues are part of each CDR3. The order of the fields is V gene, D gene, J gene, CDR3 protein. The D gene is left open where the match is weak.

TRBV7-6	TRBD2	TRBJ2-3	CASSLGVAGGTSTDTQYF
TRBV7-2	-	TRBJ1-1	CASSLRTGDTEAFF
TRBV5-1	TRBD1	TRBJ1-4	CASSLGQTQEKLFF
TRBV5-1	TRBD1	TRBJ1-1	CASSLWLSRDRGWGPNTEAFF
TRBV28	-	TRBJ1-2	CASSLFRENYGYTF
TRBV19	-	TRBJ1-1	CASSGYGAVVAEAFF
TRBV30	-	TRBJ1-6	CAWSDRGSPLHF
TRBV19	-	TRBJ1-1	CASSMSPGSHLAEAFF
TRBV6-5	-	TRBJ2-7	CASSSGDRQYF
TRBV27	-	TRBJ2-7	CASSLSTGASYEQYF
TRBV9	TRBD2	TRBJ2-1	CASSVGAGGRNEQFF
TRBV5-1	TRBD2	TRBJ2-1	CASSLGAGGPYEQFF
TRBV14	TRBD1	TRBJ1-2	CASSRRDRALYGYTF
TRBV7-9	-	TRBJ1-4	CASSLGRGATNEKLFF
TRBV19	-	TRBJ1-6	CASSILGALPSPLHF
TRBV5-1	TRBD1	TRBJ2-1	CASSFTGTGLGNEQFF
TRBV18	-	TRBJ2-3	CASSPIRDSQVTDTQYF
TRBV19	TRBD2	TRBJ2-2	CASTQKRGGRANTGELFF
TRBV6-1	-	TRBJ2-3	CASSPTDTDTQYF
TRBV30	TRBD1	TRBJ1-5	CAWSTGGRGQPQHF
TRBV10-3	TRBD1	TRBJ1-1	CAISLDRDNTEAFF
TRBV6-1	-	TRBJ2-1	CASSEGTTQWSNEQFF
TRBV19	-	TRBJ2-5	CASSKLGQEGQETQYF
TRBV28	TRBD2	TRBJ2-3	CASSLGLAGALDTQYF
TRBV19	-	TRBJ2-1	CASMPSSGTYSEQFF
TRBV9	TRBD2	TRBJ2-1	CASLADSGLAGGSYNEQFF
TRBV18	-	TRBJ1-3	CASSPPETAFSSGNTIYF
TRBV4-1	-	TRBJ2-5	CASSQDRSLGETQYF
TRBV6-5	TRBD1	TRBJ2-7	CASSATRTGNHEQYF
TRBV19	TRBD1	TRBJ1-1	CASSATGGTEAFF
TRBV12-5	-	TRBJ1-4	CASGSTLPRNEKLFF
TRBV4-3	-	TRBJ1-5	CASSPRRVHYQPQHF
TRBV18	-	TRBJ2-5	CASSQTRSGETQYF
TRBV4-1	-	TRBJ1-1	CASRPGSGNTEAFF
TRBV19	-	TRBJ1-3	CASSIYFSGNTIYF
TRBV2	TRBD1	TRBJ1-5	CASSRQGSQPQHF
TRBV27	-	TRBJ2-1	CASRRRGFF
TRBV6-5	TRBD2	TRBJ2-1	CASLAGLSYNEQFF
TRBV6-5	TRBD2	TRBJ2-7	CASGAGLLYEQYF
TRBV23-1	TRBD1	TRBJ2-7	CASSQSRTGFYEQYF
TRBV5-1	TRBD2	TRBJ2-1	CASSPGTSGWNEQFF
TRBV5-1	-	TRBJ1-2	CASSPGGANYGYTF
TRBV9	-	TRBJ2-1	CASSVEVGQYLYNEQFF
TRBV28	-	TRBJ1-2	CASSLPGAYGYTF
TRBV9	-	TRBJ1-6	CASSVSGDYNSPLHF
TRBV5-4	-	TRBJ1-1	CASSLGNMNTEAFF
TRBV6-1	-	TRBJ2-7	CASMAGTYEQYF
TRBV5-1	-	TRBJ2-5	CASRPFEGTQYF
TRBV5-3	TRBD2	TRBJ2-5	CARIGLAEAQETQYF
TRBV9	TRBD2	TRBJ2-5	CASSVGEGPQETQYF
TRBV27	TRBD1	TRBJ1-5	CASSPGTAANQPQHF
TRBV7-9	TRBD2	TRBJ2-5	CASSLTGLAGGGETQYF
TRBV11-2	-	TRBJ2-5	CASSLAVNGVETQYF
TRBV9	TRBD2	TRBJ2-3	CASSDGLAGDFRTDTQYF